Following are 21 T cell receptor beta chains from one sample sequenced in a study of blood T cell repertoires in COVID-19. Measured with immunoSEQ multiplex PCR; TCRdb has only the in-frame clones, and not every one. The data hold fewer than 35,000 clones, with around 85% observed a single time. Material: peripheral blood. The source is a man in his fifties or sixties with active COVID-19.

This clone was counted between two and nine times. J is TRBJ2-1 and V is TRBV18; a possible D gene is TRBD1 (6 bases). The germline V gene encodes CDR1 KGHSH and CDR2 LQKENI. V dropped 6 bases and J dropped 5 bases, with 17 bases sitting between them. This CDR3 contains 15 residues. CDR3 residues: CASSPGWQGHNEQFF. CDR3 bases: TGTGCCAGCTCCCCTGGCTGGCAGGGGCACAATGAGCAGTTCTTC.

The chain combines TRBV5-1 with TRBJ2-7; 7 bases align to TRBD1. V lost 4 bases, J lost 5 bases, and 15 bases stayed unmatched. The CDR3 runs to 16 residues. Germline CDR1 is SGHRS and CDR2 is YFSETQ. Here the CDR3 DNA reads TGCGCCAGCAGCCTCGGACCCCGACAGGGTGTCCACGAGCAGTACTTC. It encodes CASSLGPRQGVHEQYF.

This clone was observed a single time. The V gene is TRBV20-1, the J gene TRBJ2-5; D is uncertain. V dropped 3 bases and J dropped 2 bases, with 10 bases sitting between them. Germline V CDR1 and CDR2: DFQATT, SNEGSKA (reference sequence). The CDR3 spans 13 residues. CDR3 bases: TGCAGTGCTAGTTGGCAGATGCAAGAGACCCAGTACTTC. Its translation is CSASWQMQETQYF.

This chain uses TRBV29-1 with TRBJ2-5; 10 nucleotides match TRBD2. The CDR3 covers 16 residues. V lost 4 bases to trimming and J lost 3 bases; unmatched junction nucleotides: 11. The germline gives CDR1 SQVTM, CDR2 ANQGSEA. The CDR3 DNA follows: TGCAGCGTTGTTTTATGGCTAGCGGGAGAAGAAGAGACCCAGTACTTC. Protein product: CSVVLWLAGEEETQYF.

Here the CDR3 DNA reads TGTGCCAGCTCACAAATATTGAACACTGAAGCTTTCTTT. Translation gives CASSQILNTEAFF. J is TRBJ1-1 and V is TRBV18; D unresolved. CDR3 size: 13 residues. Germline-derived CDR1 and CDR2 are KGHSH and LQKENI. The V gene lost 4 bases and the J gene lost 0 bases, with 6 bases spanning the gap.

This clone was detected once. This rearrangement joins TRBV7-6 to TRBJ2-1; TRBD2 agrees at 8 bases. The CDR3 has 18 residues. CDR1 SGHVS and CDR2 FNYEAQ come from the germline V gene. The J segment lost 7 bases and the V segment lost 0 bases, leaving 14 bases of the junction unmatched. The CDR3 nucleotides are TGTGCCAGCAGCTTAGCCTTACCTAGGGCGGGAGGCAGGAATGAGCAGTTCTTC. Translating it yields CASSLALPRAGGRNEQFF.

In this sample, this clone turned up a few times. The chain uses TRBV19 and TRBJ2-1; D may be TRBD2 (5 bases). The V and J ends lost 4 bases and 0 bases respectively, with 10 bases between them. The CDR3 spans 15 residues. CDR1 and CDR2 from the germline V gene are LNHDA and SQIVND (reference sequence). The CDR3 loop reads CASSTTTISYNEQFF. The CDR3 coding sequence is TGTGCCAGTAGTACGACGACTATCTCCTACAATGAGCAGTTCTTC.

The chain is built from TRBV5-5 and TRBJ1-5, with 7 nucleotides matching TRBD1. The V segment lost 2 bases and the J segment 4 bases; nucleotides outside the gene matches: 3. CDR3 length equals 14 residues. Germline CDR1 and CDR2: SGHKS and YYEKEE (reference sequence). In DNA, the CDR3 is TGTGCCAGCAGCTTCCGGACAGGTAATCAGCCCCAGCATTTT. Protein sequence: CASSFRTGNQPQHF. The full variable domain, its missing parts supplied by reference TRBV5-5 and TRBJ1-5, is DAGVTQSPTHLIKTRGQQVTLRCSPISGHKSVSWYQQVLGQGPQFIFQYYEKEERGRGNFPDRFSARQFPNYSSELNVNALLLGDSALYLCASSFRTGNQPQHFGDGTRLSIL.

The rearrangement links TRBV7-9 to TRBJ2-7, with D perhaps matching TRBD2 (5 bases). This CDR3 comprises 17 residues. V was shortened by 3 bases and J by 5 bases, with 23 bases between the two germline ends. CDR1 is SEHNR and CDR2 is FQNEAQ in the germline V gene (reference sequence). The CDR3 reads CASSFLPTTGKNHEQYF. As DNA, the CDR3 is TGTGCCAGCAGCTTCCTCCCGACGACGGGGAAGAACCACGAGCAGTACTTC.

This sequence joins TRBV7-8 and TRBJ2-3; possible D gene TRBD2, 7 bases. The CDR3 runs to 17 residues. Germline V gives CDR1 SGHVS, CDR2 FQNEAQ. Trimming took 5 bases from V and 2 from J, leaving 20 bases between them. The CDR3 sequence: CASSLGGAQLITDTQYF. CDR3 bases: TGTGCCAGCAGCCTGGGGGGGGCCCAATTAATCACAGATACGCAGTATTTT.

The V call is TRBV18, the J call TRBJ2-3; a possible D gene is TRBD2 (5 bases). The CDR3 sequence is 15 residues long. CDR1 KGHSH and CDR2 LQKENI come from the germline V gene. V gave up 3 bases and J gave up 2 bases, with 12 bases separating them. The DNA of the CDR3 is TGTGCCAGCTCACCTAGGAGCGGATTCACAGATACGCAGTATTTT. Encoded protein: CASSPRSGFTDTQYF.

The V gene is TRBV5-1, the J gene TRBJ2-5; TRBD1 might be the D (5 bases). There are 15 residues in the CDR3. The germline V gene encodes CDR1 SGHRS and CDR2 YFSETQ. V was cut by 2 bases and J by 4 bases, with 15 bases left in between. The CDR3 DNA reads TGCGCCAGCAGCTTAGGCAGGGCCTATTCAGAGACCCAGTACTTC. It codes for CASSLGRAYSETQYF. Looking up the rest from reference TRBV5-1 and TRBJ2-5 gives the full variable domain: KAGVTQTPRYLIKTRGQQVTLSCSPISGHRSVSWYQQTPGQGLQFLFEYFSETQRNKGNFPGRFSGRQFSNSRSEMNVSTLELGDSALYLCASSLGRAYSETQYFGPGTRLLVL.

J is TRBJ2-6 and V is TRBV6-4; perhaps TRBD1 as D (6 bases). Trimming removed 6 bases at V and 2 bases at J, with 11 bases between. The CDR3 is 15 amino acids. CDR1 and CDR2 (germline): MRHNA, SNTAGT. This chain's CDR3 is CASRQQGTGANVLTF. The CDR3 region has the DNA TGTGCCAGCAGACAACAGGGCACTGGGGCCAACGTCCTGACTTTC.

This chain uses TRBV11-2 with TRBJ1-2; 7 bases are a match to TRBD1. The CDR3 is 13 residues long. V gave up 4 bases and J gave up 3 bases; unmatched junction bases: 2. The germline V gene has CDR1 SGHAT and CDR2 FQNNGV. CDR3 protein: CASSYTGDYGYTF. The CDR3 DNA follows: TGTGCCAGCAGCTATACAGGGGACTATGGCTACACCTTC.

The chain has TRBV27 and TRBJ2-5, with a possible D match to TRBD2 (6 bases). The CDR3 sequence is 11 residues long. Germline values: CDR1 MNHEY, CDR2 SMNVEV (reference sequence). V was clipped by 8 bases and J by 5 bases, with 9 bases between them. CDR3 protein: CASARGETQYF. The CDR3 DNA reads as TGTGCCAGCGCCCGGGGGGAGACCCAGTACTTC.

The rearrangement links TRBV3-1 (or the pseudogene TRBV3-2) to TRBJ1-6; 7 bases map to TRBD1. Germline V gene data show CDR1 as LGHDT and CDR2 as YNNKEL (reference sequence). CDR3 length: 16 residues. Unmatched junction bases numbered 8, after V lost 2 bases and J lost 7 bases. The CDR3 reads CASSQRGQGGNSPLHF. CDR3 DNA sequence: TGTGCCAGCAGCCAAAGGGGGCAGGGTGGGAATTCACCCCTCCACTTT.

This clone was detected only once. The chain has TRBV7-3 and TRBJ2-1, with TRBD2 as a possible D gene (5 bases). Trimming removed 6 bases from V and 8 bases from J, with 14 bases in between. Germline CDR1 SGHTA, CDR2 FQGTGA. The CDR3 spans 13 residues. The CDR3 protein is CASSPNPSHEQFF. CDR3 nucleotides: TGTGCCAGCAGTCCGAACCCTAGCCATGAGCAGTTCTTC.

This clone was seen a few times. The V gene is TRBV5-1, the J gene TRBJ2-2, with 8 positions matching TRBD2. The germline V gene has CDR1 SGHRS and CDR2 YFSETQ. V was clipped by 3 bases and J by 10 bases; unmatched bases: 11. This CDR3 region has 15 residues. The CDR3 DNA reads TGCGCCAGCAGCTCTGGACTAGCCTCGCAGGTGGAGCTGTTTTTT. Encoded protein: CASSSGLASQVELFF.

The J gene is TRBJ2-1, the V gene TRBV6-5; TRBD2 is a possible D gene (5 bases). This CDR3 is 15 amino acids long. Trimming removed 0 bases at V and 4 bases at J, with 10 bases between. The V gene's germline CDR1 is MNHEY and CDR2 SVGAGI. In DNA, the CDR3 is TGTGCCAGCAGTTACTCGCGTGGGAGTTACAATGAGCAGTTCTTC. Encoded protein: CASSYSRGSYNEQFF.

The chain couples TRBV6-6 to TRBJ2-7; the D gene is possibly TRBD2 (6 bases). Trimming pared 6 bases from V and 3 bases from J, leaving 12 bases between. CDR3 size: 13 residues. In germline, CDR1 is MNHNY, CDR2 SVGAGI (reference sequence). CDR3 sequence reads: CASRLADNYEQYF. CDR3 coding DNA: TGTGCCAGCAGGTTAGCGGATAACTACGAGCAGTACTTC.

The rearrangement joins TRBV6-4 to TRBJ2-3; D uncertain. V lost 6 bases to trimming and J lost 2 bases, with 3 bases between them. The CDR3 totals 11 residues. Looked up from germline, CDR1 is MRHNA and CDR2 is SNTAGT. CDR3 coding DNA: TGTGCCAGCAGCCTCACAGATACGCAGTATTTT. It specifies CASSLTDTQYF.